These 19 T cell receptor beta chains were all obtained from the same sample, sequenced in a study of blood T cell repertoires in COVID-19. Clones were read by immunoSEQ multiplex PCR, and TCRdb kept only the in-frame ones, dropping some. The table lists 210,000 or so clones, approximately 80% of them singletons. The sequenced material came from PBMCs or T cells enriched from blood (not recorded which). The source is a man in his sixties who had recovered from COVID-19.

With regard to this clone: Mismatch with germline at one junction end may stem from a read error. The V call is TRBV7-7, the J call TRBJ2-3, with D tentatively TRBD1 (6 bases). Germline loops: CDR1 SSHAT, CDR2 FNYEAQ (reference sequence). CDR3 length: 15 residues. This CDR3 is CASSSDSDLTDTQYF. CDR3 bases: TGTGCTAGCAGCTCGGACAGCGACCTCACAGATACGCAGTATTTT.

V and J are TRBV19 and TRBJ1-2, with TRBD1 matching over 8 bases. V trimming: 3 bases; J trimming: 4 bases; junction bases outside the gene matches: 13. Germline assignment: CDR1 LNHDA and CDR2 SQIVND (reference sequence). The CDR3 consists of 17 residues. The CDR3 loop reads CASSISDRDTITYGYTF. As DNA, the CDR3 is TGTGCCAGTAGTATCTCGGACAGGGATACCATCACCTATGGCTACACCTTC.

The CDR3 reads CASSERGTGMNTEAFF. In DNA, the CDR3 is TGTGCCAGCAGCGAGAGGGGGACAGGTATGAACACTGAAGCTTTCTTT. V gene TRBV7-9 combines with J gene TRBJ1-1; TRBD1 matches at 8 bases. This CDR3 is 16 amino acids long. CDR1 is SEHNR and CDR2 is FQNEAQ in the germline V gene (reference sequence). The ends lost 5 bases at V and 0 bases at J; junction bases unmatched: 8.

The V and J genes are TRBV18 and TRBJ1-3; D uncertain. V was trimmed by 2 bases and J by 0 bases, leaving 5 bases between them. Looked up from germline, CDR1 is KGHSH and CDR2 is LQKENI. CDR3 length: 14 amino acids. The CDR3 is CASSPWSSGNTIYF. As DNA, the CDR3 is TGTGCCAGCTCACCATGGAGCTCTGGAAACACCATATATTTT.

This clone was seen a few times. V gene TRBV9 combines with J gene TRBJ1-1, with TRBD1 matching over 7 bases. The CDR3 extends over 14 amino acids. Germline V lookup: CDR1 SGDLS, CDR2 YYNGEE. Losses at the gene ends were 4 bases for V and 5 bases for J; bases not matched to a gene: 8. The CDR3 is CASSPVGQSTEAFF. CDR3 nucleotides: TGTGCCAGCAGCCCCGTGGGACAGTCGACTGAAGCTTTCTTT.

The chain couples TRBV7-2 to TRBJ1-3; a possible D gene is TRBD1 (6 bases). The V gene lost 7 bases and the J gene lost 0 bases, with 10 bases spanning the gap. This CDR3 has 14 amino acids. Germline V lookup: CDR1 SGHTA, CDR2 FQGNSA. DNA for the CDR3: TGTGCCAGCACCCCGGACAGCTCTGGAAACACCATATATTTT. The encoded protein is CASTPDSSGNTIYF.

The rearrangement joins TRBV9 to TRBJ2-7, with 14 bases fitting TRBD2. Germline lookup yields CDR1 SGDLS and CDR2 YYNGEE. This CDR3 contains 21 residues. V shed 5 bases, J shed 4 bases, and the junction held 23 bases outside the gene matches. The CDR3 DNA reads as TGTGCCAGCAGTGGGGTGGAGGAGCGCGGACTAGCGGGGGGCGGTGGTTACGAGCAGTACTTC. Residues: CASSGVEERGLAGGGGYEQYF.

The gene calls are TRBV6-5 and TRBJ1-5, with unresolved D. The V end was cut by 10 bases, the J end by 0 bases, with 13 bases between. The CDR3 runs to 14 residues. Germline-derived CDR1 and CDR2 are MNHEY and SVGAGI. Here the CDR3 DNA reads TGTGCCACCGTTTCCAGTTATAGCAATCAGCCCCAGCATTTT. It encodes CATVSSYSNQPQHF.

Only a few counts were recorded for this clone. This sequence joins TRBV5-1 and TRBJ1-1, with 9 bases fitting TRBD1. The CDR3 has 14 residues. Germline-derived CDR1 and CDR2 are SGHRS and YFSETQ. J was trimmed by 1 base and V by 5 bases; bases with no gene match: 3. In DNA, the CDR3 is TGCGCCAGCAGTCCGACAGGGGGGAACACTGAAGCTTTCTTT. Translated, it gives CASSPTGGNTEAFF.

The rearrangement uses TRBV6-5 and TRBJ2-2, with D maybe TRBD1 (5 bases). Trimming took 2 bases from V and 1 from J, leaving 11 bases between them. The V gene's germline CDR1 is MNHEY and CDR2 SVGAGI. The CDR3 runs 16 residues. CDR3 region: CASSYPPGQNTGELFF. Written as DNA, the CDR3 is TGTGCCAGCAGTTACCCTCCCGGACAGAACACCGGGGAGCTGTTTTTT.

For this clone: One end of the junction is discordant with germline, which a read error may explain. V is TRBV11-1 and J is TRBJ2-2; D perhaps matches TRBD2 (5 bases). Germline values: CDR1 SGHAT, CDR2 FQDESV (reference sequence). The CDR3 runs 15 residues. The CDR3 region is CASSVALAATGELFF. In DNA form, the CDR3 reads TGTGCCAGCAGCGTAGCGTTAGCTGCCACCGGGGAGCTGTTTTTT. Drawing the rest from reference TRBV11-1 and TRBJ2-2, the complete variable domain is EAEVAQSPRYKITEKSQAVAFWCDPISGHATLYWYRQILGQGPELLVQFQDESVVDDSQLPKDRFSAERLKGVDSTLKIQPAELGDSAMYLCASSVALAATGELFFGEGSRLTVL.

V is TRBV11-2 and J is TRBJ1-6, with unresolved D. There are 16 residues in the CDR3. The germline V gene encodes CDR1 SGHAT and CDR2 FQNNGV. V lost 0 bases, J lost 9 bases, and 15 bases lay in between. CDR3 coding DNA: TGTGCCAGCAGCTTAGATTTACCGGGGTCCGGTTCACCCCTCCACTTT. Translation: CASSLDLPGSGSPLHF.

The rearrangement uses TRBV3-1 (or the pseudogene TRBV3-2) and TRBJ2-7; D may be TRBD2 (5 bases). The CDR3 loop spans 13 amino acids. Deletions cut 5 bases from V and 7 bases from J, with 15 bases between. Germline loops: CDR1 LGHDT, CDR2 YNNKEL (reference sequence). The CDR3 loop reads CASSARRGSEQYF. CDR3 in DNA: TGTGCCAGCAGCGCTCGAAGAGGGTCGGAGCAGTACTTC.

This chain uses TRBV11-2 with TRBJ2-7; 7 nucleotides agree with TRBD1. Germline V gene sequence: CDR1 SGHAT, CDR2 FQNNGV. The CDR3 spans 15 residues. V was clipped by 5 bases and J by 3 bases; unmatched bases: 10. CDR3 loop: CASSLTGTDLYEQYF. The CDR3 DNA reads as TGTGCCAGCAGCCTAACCGGGACAGATCTCTACGAGCAGTACTTC.

The chain carries TRBV7-9 and TRBJ1-4; no reliable D call. V lost 1 base, J lost 0 bases, and 6 bases lay in between. Germline V gene data show CDR1 as SEHNR and CDR2 as FQNEAQ (reference sequence). The CDR3 is 15 residues long. CDR3 coding DNA: TGTGCCAGCAGCTTAGGTAGTGCAACTAATGAAAAACTGTTTTTT. Amino acids: CASSLGSATNEKLFF.

V is TRBV11-2 and J is TRBJ2-4; 7 positions agree with TRBD1. This CDR3 has 14 amino acids. Germline assignment: CDR1 SGHAT and CDR2 FQNNGV. V trimming: 2 bases; J trimming: 6 bases; junction bases outside the gene matches: 4. This CDR3 is CASSLPGQTNIQYF. The DNA for the CDR3 is TGTGCCAGCAGCTTACCGGGACAGACAAACATTCAGTACTTC. The full variable domain, completed using reference TRBV11-2 and TRBJ2-4, is EAGVAQSPRYKIIEKRQSVAFWCNPISGHATLYWYQQILGQGPKLLIQFQNNGVVDDSQLPKDRFSAERLKGVDSTLKIQPAKLEDSAVYLCASSLPGQTNIQYFGAGTRLSVL.

The CDR3 here is CASSLGGEKLFF. CDR3 nucleotide sequence: TGTGCCAGCAGCTTAGGAGGAGAAAAACTGTTTTTT. The rearrangement joins TRBV11-2 to TRBJ1-4; D gene unclear. The germline V and J ends were trimmed by 1 base and 8 bases, with 5 bases remaining between them. This CDR3 spans 12 amino acids. The germline gives CDR1 SGHAT, CDR2 FQNNGV.

This clone came up once. The chain joins TRBV11-2 to TRBJ1-1; D gene unclear. Germline CDR1 reads SGHAT; CDR2 reads FQNNGV. This CDR3 is 14 amino acids long. Trimming took off 3 bases at V and 4 bases at J, with 12 bases between the two ends. The CDR3 DNA follows: TGTGCCAGCAGCTTTCGGCCGGGGATCACTGAAGCTTTCTTT. This sequence encodes CASSFRPGITEAFF.

V is TRBV25-1 and J is TRBJ1-2, with TRBD1 as a possible D gene (5 bases). Trimming left V 4 bases short and J 8 bases short, with 20 bases between. Germline V gene data show CDR1 as MGHDK and CDR2 as SYGVNS. The CDR3 contains 15 residues. CDR3 region: CASSAVGESRRGYTF. CDR3 sequence (DNA): TGTGCCAGCAGTGCGGTAGGGGAAAGCCGCCGGGGCTACACCTTC.